The rows below give T cell receptor beta chains drawn from one sample of a study of cytomegalovirus exposure and HLA in healthy donors. TCRdb keeps only in-frame clones here, not all; method: immunoSEQ multiplex PCR. The data contain 210,000 or so clones, 85% of them singletons. Sequences were obtained from PBMCs. These receptors originate from a girl aged 2-10 years in good health and CMV-seronegative. CDR3s include the opening cysteine and the closing phenylalanine or tryptophan. A D gene is named only where the DNA matches it firmly. Size values are once, few and many counts, or a class for expanded clones, and some rows have none.

DNA	CDR3	J	V	size	D
TGTGCCAGCAGCCAAGTCGGGACAGGGGGCGGAAATGAGCAGTTCTTC	CASSQVGTGGGNEQFF	TRBJ2-1	TRBV4-2	.	TRBD1
TGTGCCAGCAGGCCTAGGAAGTGGGATGAGCAGTTCTTC	CASRPRKWDEQFF	TRBJ2-1	TRBV28	.	.
TGCAGCGTTGCTTCCCGGGACAGGAGCGTCCACGAGCAGTACTTC	CSVASRDRSVHEQYF	TRBJ2-7	TRBV29-1	.	TRBD1
TGTGCCAGCAGCCTATGGACAGGGGGCGACAATGAGCAGTTCTTC	CASSLWTGGDNEQFF	TRBJ2-1	TRBV7-3	.	TRBD1
TGCGCCAGCAGCTTGGCAACAGGGGCGGGGACCATATATTTT	CASSLATGAGTIYF	TRBJ1-3	TRBV5-1	few	TRBD1
TGCAGTGCTGGGTACAGGTCCGAAGCTTTCTTT	CSAGYRSEAFF	TRBJ1-1	TRBV20-1	once	.
TGTGCCACCCTCAAGCGGGGAGAATCCACAGATACGCAGTATTTT	CATLKRGESTDTQYF	TRBJ2-3	TRBV6-5	.	TRBD2
TGCGCCAGCAGCCAAAGAGCGGCTGGGGGGGGCGAGCAGTACTTC	CASSQRAAGGGEQYF	TRBJ2-7	TRBV5-1	.	TRBD2
TGTGCCATCAGTGGTCAGATCGGGGGTTCCACAGATACGCAGTATTTT	CAISGQIGGSTDTQYF	TRBJ2-3	TRBV10-3	.	.
TGTGCCAGCAGCTTCGGTCCGCGTAATGAAAAACTGTTTTTT	CASSFGPRNEKLFF	TRBJ1-4	TRBV11-2	.	.
TGTGCCAGCAGCCCCTCCGGGGGGGGCTACGAGCAGTACTTC	CASSPSGGGYEQYF	TRBJ2-7	TRBV7-9	.	TRBD2
TGCAGTGCTGGGGGCCGGTGGGAGCAGTACTTC	CSAGGRWEQYF	TRBJ2-7	TRBV20-1	.	.
TGTGCCAGCAGTCAAAGCGGGACCTCCTACAATGAGCAGTTCTTC	CASSQSGTSYNEQFF	TRBJ2-1	TRBV2	.	TRBD2
TGTGCCAGCAGCTTAACTTGGCCTAGCGAGAGCTCCTACAATGAGCAGTTCTTC	CASSLTWPSESSYNEQFF	TRBJ2-1	TRBV7-2	once	.
TGTGCCAGCAGCTTGAGACCACTAGCGGGAGTAGGAAATGAGCAGTTCTTC	CASSLRPLAGVGNEQFF	TRBJ2-1	TRBV11-2	once	TRBD2
TGTGCCAGCAGTTTAACAGGGCCTCAAGAGACCCAGTACTTC	CASSLTGPQETQYF	TRBJ2-5	TRBV27	.	.
TGTGCCACCAGCAGAGATAGGACAGCCTATGGCTACACCTTC	CATSRDRTAYGYTF	TRBJ1-2	TRBV15	few	.
TGCGCCAGCAGCTTGTATCTAGAGACCCAGTACTTC	CASSLYLETQYF	TRBJ2-5	TRBV5-1	.	.
TGTGCCAGCAGCCTCCTGGACAGGGGCACCGGGGAGCTGTTTTTT	CASSLLDRGTGELFF	TRBJ2-2	TRBV14	.	TRBD1
TGTGCCAGCAGTTCGGGAACACATAATGAAAAACTGTTTTTT	CASSSGTHNEKLFF	TRBJ1-4	TRBV27	.	.
TGTGCCAGCAGCTTAGCGGGGGGCTACAATGAGCAGTTCTTC	CASSLAGGYNEQFF	TRBJ2-1	TRBV11-3	.	TRBD2
TGCGCCAGCAGCTTGGCCGGGGGGCGCGGTGGCTACACCTTC	CASSLAGGRGGYTF	TRBJ1-2	TRBV5-1	.	.
TGCGCCAGCAGCTTGGGGGGGCAAGAGGGCTACACCTTC	CASSLGGQEGYTF	TRBJ1-2	TRBV5-1	.	.
TGTGCCAGCAGTTGGACAGCCAATGAGCAGTTCTTC	CASSWTANEQFF	TRBJ2-1	TRBV6-6	.	.
TGTGCCAGCAGTTTAATGGGCTCCGAAAAACTGTTTTTT	CASSLMGSEKLFF	TRBJ1-4	TRBV28	.	.
TGTGCCAGCTACGGAGGAGGGCCTTACAATGAGCAGTTCTTC	CASYGGGPYNEQFF	TRBJ2-1	TRBV6-5	once	.
TGTGCCAGCAAGGGACTAGCGTCCTACGAGCAGTACTTC	CASKGLASYEQYF	TRBJ2-7	TRBV2	.	TRBD2
TGCAGTTGGAGGGGTGCCGGGGGCTACACCTTC	CSWRGAGGYTF	TRBJ1-2	TRBV20-1	.	.
TGTGCCAGCAGTGAATATAGCGGGAGTGTTCAGGAGACCCAGTACTTC	CASSEYSGSVQETQYF	TRBJ2-5	TRBV6-1	.	TRBD2
TGTGCCAGCAGCTTGAGGAGAACAGGGGTCGAGGAGACCCAGTACTTC	CASSLRRTGVEETQYF	TRBJ2-5	TRBV5-8	.	TRBD1
TGCGCCAGCAGCTTGGGGTTTAGCGGGGGGACAGATACGCAGTATTTT	CASSLGFSGGTDTQYF	TRBJ2-3	TRBV5-1	.	TRBD2
TGCGCCAGCAGTCAATCAACAACAACTAATGAAAAACTGTTTTTT	CASSQSTTTNEKLFF	TRBJ1-4	TRBV23-1	once	.
TGCAGTGCTGCTCGGGTGGAACAGTATTTT	CSAARVEQYF	TRBJ2-3	TRBV20-1	once	.
TGTGCCAGCAGCTTTAGTCCCGGGACAGGGGACTATGGCTACACCTTC	CASSFSPGTGDYGYTF	TRBJ1-2	TRBV5-4	.	TRBD1
TGTGCCAGTATCCCGGGGACAGGGTTGGGCTACACCTTC	CASIPGTGLGYTF	TRBJ1-2	TRBV19	once	TRBD1
TGTGCCACCAGCAGAGATCAACAGGGGGCCTACAAAAACATTCAGTACTTC	CATSRDQQGAYKNIQYF	TRBJ2-4	TRBV15	.	TRBD1
TGTGCCAGCAGCTTGCCCGCCCGGGACAGCTATGGCTACACCTTC	CASSLPARDSYGYTF	TRBJ1-2	TRBV5-4	.	TRBD1
TGTGCCAGCAGTTCCCTGGGACTAGCGAAGCAAGAGACCCAGTACTTC	CASSSLGLAKQETQYF	TRBJ2-5	TRBV27	.	TRBD2
TGTGCCAGCAGCCCGACGGGATCCCTGGGTGGTAGCTACACCTTC	CASSPTGSLGGSYTF	TRBJ1-2	TRBV5-6	.	.
TGTGCCAGCAGTCCTTGGGGGCAGGGCATCCAGCCCCAGCATTTT	CASSPWGQGIQPQHF	TRBJ1-5	TRBV6-5	.	.
TGTGCCAGCAGCGGCGGGACTACGGCGAACACTGAAGCTTTCTTT	CASSGGTTANTEAFF	TRBJ1-1	TRBV7-9	.	.
TGTGCCAGCAGCATGGCGGGGGGGTCCCCCTACGAGCAGTACTTC	CASSMAGGSPYEQYF	TRBJ2-7	TRBV11-3	.	TRBD2
TGCGCCAGCAGCCAAGACGGGTACTACGAGCAGTACTTC	CASSQDGYYEQYF	TRBJ2-7	TRBV4-1	once	.
TGTGCCAGCAGTTACCGAGTGACTGACTATGGCTACACCTTC	CASSYRVTDYGYTF	TRBJ1-2	TRBV6-7	.	.
TGCGCCAGCAGCTTGGGACTAGCGAGCTCCTACAATGAGCAGTTCTTC	CASSLGLASSYNEQFF	TRBJ2-1	TRBV5-1	.	TRBD2
TGTGCCAGCAGTCCGGGAGCAAACACTGAAGCTTTCTTT	CASSPGANTEAFF	TRBJ1-1	TRBV27	.	.